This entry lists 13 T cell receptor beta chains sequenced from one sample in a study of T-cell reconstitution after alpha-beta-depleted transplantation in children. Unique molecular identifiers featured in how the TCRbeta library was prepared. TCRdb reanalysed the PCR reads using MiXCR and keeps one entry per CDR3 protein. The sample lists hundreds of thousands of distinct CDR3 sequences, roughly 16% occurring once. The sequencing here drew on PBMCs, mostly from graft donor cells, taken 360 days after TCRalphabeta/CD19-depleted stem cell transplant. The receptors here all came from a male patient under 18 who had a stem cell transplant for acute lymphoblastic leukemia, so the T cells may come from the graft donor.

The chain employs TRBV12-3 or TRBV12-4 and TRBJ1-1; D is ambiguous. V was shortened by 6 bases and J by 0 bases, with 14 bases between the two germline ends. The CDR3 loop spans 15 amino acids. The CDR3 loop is CASSFLLTVNTEAFF. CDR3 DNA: TGTGCCAGCAGCTTCTTGTTAACGGTGAACACTGAAGCTTTCTTT.

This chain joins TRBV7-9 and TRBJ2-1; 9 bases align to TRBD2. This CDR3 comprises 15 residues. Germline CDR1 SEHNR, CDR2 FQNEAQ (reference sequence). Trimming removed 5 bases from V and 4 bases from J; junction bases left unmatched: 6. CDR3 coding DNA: TGTGCCAGCAGCCAAAGCGGGAGGCCGTACAATGAGCAGTTCTTC. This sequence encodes CASSQSGRPYNEQFF.

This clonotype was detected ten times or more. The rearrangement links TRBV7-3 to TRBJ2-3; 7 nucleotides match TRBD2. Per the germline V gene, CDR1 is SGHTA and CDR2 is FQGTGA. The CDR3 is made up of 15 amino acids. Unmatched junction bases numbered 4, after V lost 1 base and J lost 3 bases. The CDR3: CASSLNRGLTDTQYF. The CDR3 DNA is TGTGCCAGCAGCTTAAACCGGGGACTAACAGATACGCAGTATTTT. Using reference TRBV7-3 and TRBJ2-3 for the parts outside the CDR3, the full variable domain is GAGVSQTPSNKVTEKGKYVELRCDPISGHTALYWYRQSLGQGPEFLIYFQGTGAADDSGLPNDRFFAVRPEGSVSTLKIQRTERGDSAVYLCASSLNRGLTDTQYFGPGTRLTVL.

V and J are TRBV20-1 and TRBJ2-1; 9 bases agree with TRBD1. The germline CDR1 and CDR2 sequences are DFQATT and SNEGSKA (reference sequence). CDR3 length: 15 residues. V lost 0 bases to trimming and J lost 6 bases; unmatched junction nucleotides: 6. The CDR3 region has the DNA TGCAGTGCTAGAGATTGGACAGGGGCTCGCAATGAGCAGTTCTTC. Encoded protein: CSARDWTGARNEQFF.

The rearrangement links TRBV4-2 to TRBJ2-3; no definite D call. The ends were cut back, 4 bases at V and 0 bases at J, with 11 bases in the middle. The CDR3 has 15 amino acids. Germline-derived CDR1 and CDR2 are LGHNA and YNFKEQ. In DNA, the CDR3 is TGTGCCAGCAGCCGCACTGGCGGTAGCACAGATACGCAGTATTTT. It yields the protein CASSRTGGSTDTQYF.

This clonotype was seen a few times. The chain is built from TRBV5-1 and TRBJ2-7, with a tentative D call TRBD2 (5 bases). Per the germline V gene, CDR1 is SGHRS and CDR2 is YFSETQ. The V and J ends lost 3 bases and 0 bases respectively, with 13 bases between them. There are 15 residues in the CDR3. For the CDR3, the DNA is TGCGCCAGCAGCTCTTATGGACTGGTCTCCTACGAGCAGTACTTC. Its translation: CASSSYGLVSYEQYF.

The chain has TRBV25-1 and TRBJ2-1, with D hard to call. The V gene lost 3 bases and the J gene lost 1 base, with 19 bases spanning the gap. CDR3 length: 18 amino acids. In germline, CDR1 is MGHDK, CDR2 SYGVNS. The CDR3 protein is CASSELSVGQGSYNEQFF. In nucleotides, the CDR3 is TGTGCCAGCAGTGAGTTATCTGTAGGGCAAGGGTCCTACAATGAGCAGTTCTTC.

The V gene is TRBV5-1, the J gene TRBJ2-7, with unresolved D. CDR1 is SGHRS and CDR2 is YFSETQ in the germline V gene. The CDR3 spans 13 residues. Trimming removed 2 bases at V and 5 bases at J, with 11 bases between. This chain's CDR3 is CASSFNSKDEQYF. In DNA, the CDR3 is TGCGCCAGCAGCTTTAATTCGAAGGACGAGCAGTACTTC.

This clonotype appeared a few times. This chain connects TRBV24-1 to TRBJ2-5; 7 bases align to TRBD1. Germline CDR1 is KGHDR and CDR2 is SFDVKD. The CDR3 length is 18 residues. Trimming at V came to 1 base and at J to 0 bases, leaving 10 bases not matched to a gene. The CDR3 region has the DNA TGTGCCACCAGTGATTTTCCCTCAGGGGGAGCGTACCAAGAGACCCAGTACTTC. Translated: CATSDFPSGGAYQETQYF.

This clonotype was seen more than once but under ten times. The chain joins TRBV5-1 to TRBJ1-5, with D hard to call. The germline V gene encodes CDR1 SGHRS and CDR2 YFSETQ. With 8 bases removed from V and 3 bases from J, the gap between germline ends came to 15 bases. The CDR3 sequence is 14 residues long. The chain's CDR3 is CARREEWANQPQHF. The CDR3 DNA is TGCGCCAGGCGGGAGGAATGGGCCAATCAGCCCCAGCATTTT.

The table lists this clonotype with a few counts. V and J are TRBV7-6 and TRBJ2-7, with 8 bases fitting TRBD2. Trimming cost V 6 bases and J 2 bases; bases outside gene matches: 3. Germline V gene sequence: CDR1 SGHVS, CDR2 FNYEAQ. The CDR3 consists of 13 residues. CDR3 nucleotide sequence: TGTGCCAGCAGTACTAGCGGTCCCTACGAGCAGTACTTC. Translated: CASSTSGPYEQYF.

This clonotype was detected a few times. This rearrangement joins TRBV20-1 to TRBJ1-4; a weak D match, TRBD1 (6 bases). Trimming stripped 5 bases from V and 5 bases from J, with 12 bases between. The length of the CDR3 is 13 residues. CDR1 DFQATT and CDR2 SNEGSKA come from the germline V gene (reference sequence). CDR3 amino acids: CSADGQINEKLFF. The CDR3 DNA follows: TGCAGTGCTGACGGACAGATAAATGAAAAACTGTTTTTT.

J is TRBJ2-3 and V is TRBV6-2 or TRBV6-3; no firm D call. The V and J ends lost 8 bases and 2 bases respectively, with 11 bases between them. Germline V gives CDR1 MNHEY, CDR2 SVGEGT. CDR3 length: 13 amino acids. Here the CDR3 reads CASLGTTTDTQYF. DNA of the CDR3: TGTGCCAGCCTGGGTACCACCACAGATACGCAGTATTTT.